What follows are 3 T cell receptor beta chains derived from one specimen sequenced in a study of blood T cell repertoires in COVID-19. Sequencing used immunoSEQ multiplex PCR; TCRdb keeps in-frame clones, though not all of them. This repertoire shows approximately 110,000 clones, roughly 72% found once; its top ten account for about 5.5%. The sample comprised peripheral blood. All receptors derive from an older man with COVID-19, enrolled during active disease.

The chain employs TRBV5-1 and TRBJ2-1; D might be TRBD1 (6 bases). Germline V gene lookup returns CDR1 SGHRS and CDR2 YFSETQ. The CDR3 sequence is 17 residues long. V lost 1 base to trimming and J lost 2 bases, with 16 bases between them. The CDR3 protein is CASSLWGRAATYNEQFF. The CDR3, as DNA: TGCGCCAGCAGCTTGTGGGGGCGAGCGGCGACCTACAATGAGCAGTTCTTC.

This chain uses TRBV7-2 with TRBJ2-7; a possible D gene is TRBD2 (6 bases). V was cut by 4 bases and J by 7 bases, with 17 bases left in between. The germline V gene has CDR1 SGHTA and CDR2 FQGNSA. The CDR3 runs 14 residues. Written as DNA, the CDR3 is TGTGCCAGCAGCTACGACCGGACTACCTCGGAGCAGTACTTC. It specifies CASSYDRTTSEQYF. Full variable domain (remainder filled in from reference TRBV7-2 and TRBJ2-7): GAGVSQSPSNKVTEKGKDVELRCDPISGHTALYWYRQSLGQGLEFLIYFQGNSAPDKSGLPSDRFSAERTGGSVSTLTIQRTQQEDSAVYLCASSYDRTTSEQYFGPGTRLTVT.

In DNA form, the CDR3 reads TGTGCCAGCAAGAGCTCCTACGAGCAGTACTTC. Translating it yields CASKSSYEQYF. The chain joins TRBV6-5 to TRBJ2-7; no reliable D call. The CDR3 is 11 residues long. Germline V gene data show CDR1 as MNHEY and CDR2 as SVGAGI. Trimming took 7 bases from V and 0 from J, leaving 4 bases between them.